Shown below are 5 T cell receptor beta chains from a single sample sequenced in a study of regulatory T cells in long-lasting Graves disease listed by TCRdb under 2021. To prepare the library, multiplex PCR was applied. The listed sequencing device is Illumina HiSeq 4000. CDR3 regions were amplified by Arm-PCR with iRepertoire HTBI primers to construct TCR beta libraries. The public reads were run again by TCRdb, first through fastp at Q25 and then through MiXCR, and only productive beta chains were kept. Every entry covers one CDR3 protein and lists the most common genes and DNA from its rows. The sample table shows some 450,000 distinct CDR3 sequences, and 23% are seen once. About a quarter of the sample lies in the top ten. Per the publication, the time point label means: persistent/refractory GD, antithyroid drugs over 5 years with positive TRAb. For both TCR sequencing and RNA sequencing, RNA was extracted from PBMCs using TRIzol.

Sequencing was performed on peripheral blood mononuclear cells (PBMCs), taken when the disease was refractory, from a patient treated with antithyroid drugs. The receptors derive from a female donor with Graves disease.

This clonotype was seen ten or more times. The gene calls are TRBV7-9 and TRBJ2-7; TRBD2 matches 7 bases. The V gene's germline CDR1 is SEHNR and CDR2 FQNEAQ (reference sequence). CDR3 length equals 13 residues. V shed 2 bases and J 6 bases; nucleotides not matched to a gene: 4. The CDR3 loop reads CASSLRRESEQYF. CDR3 nucleotide sequence: TGTGCCAGCAGCTTAAGGCGGGAGTCCGAGCAGTACTTC.

Turning to this clonotype: One base separates it from a far larger clone, so it is likely a read error. The chain employs TRBV11-1 and TRBJ2-5; 7 nucleotides agree with TRBD2. Germline V CDR1 and CDR2: SGHAT, FQDESV (reference sequence). V lost 5 bases and J lost 7; bases outside the gene matches: 10. The CDR3 spans 14 residues. CDR3 sequence: CASSQGGQRGTQYF. CDR3 sequence (DNA): TGTGCCAGCAGCCAGGGAGGGCAAAGAGGGACCCAGTACTTC. The complete variable domain, with remaining parts taken from reference TRBV11-1 and TRBJ2-5, reads EAEVAQSPRYKITEKSQAVAFWCDPISGHATLYWYRQILGQGPELLVQFQDESVVDDSQLPKDRFSAERLKGVDSTLKIQPAELGDSAMYLCASSQGGQRGTQYFGPGTRLLVL.

This clonotype occurred many times. This sequence joins TRBV15 and TRBJ1-4, with D possibly TRBD1 on 5 matching bases. The ends were cut back, 3 bases at V and 4 bases at J, with 12 bases in the middle. This CDR3 is 15 amino acids long. CDR1 is LNHNV and CDR2 is YYDKDF in the germline V gene (reference sequence). CDR3 sequence: CATSSLTEDNEKLFF. The CDR3 DNA reads TGTGCCACCAGCAGCCTGACAGAAGATAATGAAAAACTGTTTTTT.

This clonotype was detected many times. The chain links TRBV24-1 to TRBJ2-7; the match to TRBD1 covers 8 bases. The CDR3 has 14 amino acids. J gave up 0 bases and V 3 bases, and 0 bases lay outside the gene matches. CDR1 is KGHDR and CDR2 is SFDVKD in the germline V gene. The CDR3 DNA follows: TGTGCCACCAGTGATGGACAGGGCTCCTACGAGCAGTACTTC. It translates to CATSDGQGSYEQYF.

The chain combines TRBV6-2 or TRBV6-3 with TRBJ1-5; weak D call: TRBD1 (5 bases). CDR1 and CDR2 from the germline V gene are MNHEY and SVGEGT. This CDR3 region has 18 residues. Trimming took 1 base from V and 0 from J, leaving 16 bases between them. The CDR3 DNA follows: TGTGCCAGCAGTTACTACCCCGGGACCCTTCTTAGCAATCAGCCCCAGCATTTT. This codes for CASSYYPGTLLSNQPQHF.